This paragraph covers one TCR beta chain sequence. This clonotype is a singleton in its sample. Its cognate antigen has yet to be identified. The record has no base qualities; no much larger clone is one base away. One read is thin evidence. Genomic DNA was used as template for profiling of TCR beta VDJ combinations and CDR3 sequences. TCR repertoire sequencing was run on an Illumina HiSeq 2000. The study's own analysis went as follows. TRBV/TRBJ rearrangement plots, CDR3 size and DJ length profiles, and Simpson's diversity index were used to assess repertoires. The most abundant DNA sequence in the deep sequencing data was taken as the immunodominant clone. CDR3 amino acid sequences were screened for sharing across subjects and were compared with published repertoires and the VDJdb database. TCRdb's own reprocessing of the public reads used fastp at Q25 and MiXCR and kept productive beta chains. Every entry covers one CDR3 protein and lists the most common genes and DNA from its rows. TCRdb, rather than the study authors, made the V and J calls. The sample records 250,000 or so distinct CDR3 sequences, around half of which are singletons. The biggest ten clones account for 7.8% of the sample.

This sample was taken from a study of CD8+CD57+ T cells in acquired aplastic anemia (dated by TCRdb to 2016 to 2019). With respect to the entire study: DNA extracted from sorted CD4+ and CD8+ cells had a mean of approximately 3.3 ug, with a range of 0.2 to 27.4 ug. CD8+CD57+ expansion was defined as a frequency above the mean frequency observed in healthy subjects.

Expansion of CD8+CD57+ cells had been shown by flow cytometry in the patients chosen for sequencing. Every patient had a diagnosis of severe acquired aplastic anemia based on International Study of Aplastic Anemia and Agranulocytosis and Camitta criteria. No therapy had been received by the patients at the time of blood sampling. In this study, sorted CD4+ and CD8+ T cells from the blood of healthy subjects and of severe aplastic anemia patients had their TCR repertoires deep-sequenced. In the USA, patient enrollment took place under clinicaltrials.gov protocols 00001620, 01623167, 00001397, 00071045, 00081523 and 00961064. Ficoll-Paque density gradient centrifugation was used to isolate peripheral blood mononuclear cells. Before DNA extraction, CD4+ and CD8+ T cells were sorted by FACS or by magnetic beads. Overall study outcomes, separate from this receptor: Although twenty-nine CD8+ CDR3 sequences were shared by patients and controls, these sequences appeared highly expressed in patients and within the immunodominant clones of patients. Between patients and healthy controls, no significant difference in CD8+ Simpson's diversity was found (P=0.060).

From the germline V gene, CDR1 is MNHEY and CDR2 is SVGAGI. The CDR3, from cysteine to phenylalanine, totals 14 residues. Left in the record is the CDR3 DNA by itself, 42 bases read in frame from the first base. Germline trimming: 5 bases from V, 4 bases from J; junction bases outside gene matches: 2. The clonotype was recovered from a human donor with aplastic anemia. The V and J genes are TRBV6-5 and TRBJ2-7, and 13 bases in between align with TRBD2. Sample: sorted CD4+, CD8+, or CD8+CD57+ T cells (not recorded which) from PBMCs. The sequenced DNA is TGTGCCAGCAGTGTGACTAGCGGGGGGTACGAGCAGTACTTC. The encoded protein is CASSVTSGGYEQYF.